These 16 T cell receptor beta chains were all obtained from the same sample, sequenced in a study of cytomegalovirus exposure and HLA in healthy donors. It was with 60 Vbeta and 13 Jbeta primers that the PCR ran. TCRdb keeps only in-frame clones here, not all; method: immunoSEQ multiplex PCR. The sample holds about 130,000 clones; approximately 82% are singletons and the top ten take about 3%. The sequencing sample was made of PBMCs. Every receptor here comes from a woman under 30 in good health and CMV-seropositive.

CDR3 amino acids: CASSVEGVGETQYF. CDR3 DNA: TGTGCCAGCAGCGTAGAGGGAGTAGGGGAGACCCAGTACTTC. This chain joins TRBV9 and TRBJ2-5; TRBD2 might be the D (5 bases). The germline V gene has CDR1 SGDLS and CDR2 YYNGEE. The V end lost 0 bases, the J end lost 5 bases, and 11 bases lay between the germline ends. The CDR3 totals 14 residues. Looking up the rest from reference TRBV9 and TRBJ2-5 gives the full variable domain: DSGVTQTPKHLITATGQRVTLRCSPRSGDLSVYWYQQSLDQGLQFLIQYYNGEERAKGNILERFSAQQFPDLHSELNLSSLELGDSALYFCASSVEGVGETQYFGPGTRLLVL.

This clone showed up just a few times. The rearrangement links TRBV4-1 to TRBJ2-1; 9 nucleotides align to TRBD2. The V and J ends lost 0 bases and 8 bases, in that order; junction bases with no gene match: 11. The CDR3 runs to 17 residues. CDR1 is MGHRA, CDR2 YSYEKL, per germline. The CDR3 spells CASSQEFLAGGPYEQFF. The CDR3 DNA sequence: TGCGCCAGCAGCCAAGAGTTTCTCGCGGGGGGGCCCTATGAGCAGTTCTTC.

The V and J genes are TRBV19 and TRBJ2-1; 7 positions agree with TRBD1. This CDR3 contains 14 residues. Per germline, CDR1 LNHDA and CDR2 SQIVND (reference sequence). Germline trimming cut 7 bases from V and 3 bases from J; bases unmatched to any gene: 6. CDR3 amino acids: CASTTGINYNEQFF. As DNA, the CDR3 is TGTGCCAGTACGACAGGGATTAACTACAATGAGCAGTTCTTC.

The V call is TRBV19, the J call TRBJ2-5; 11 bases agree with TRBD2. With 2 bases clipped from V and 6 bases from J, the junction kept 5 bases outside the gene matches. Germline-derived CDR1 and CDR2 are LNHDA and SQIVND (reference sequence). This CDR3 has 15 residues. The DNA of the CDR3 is TGTGCCAGTAGTATAAGGCTAGCGGGGGGACAGACCCAGTACTTC. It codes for CASSIRLAGGQTQYF.

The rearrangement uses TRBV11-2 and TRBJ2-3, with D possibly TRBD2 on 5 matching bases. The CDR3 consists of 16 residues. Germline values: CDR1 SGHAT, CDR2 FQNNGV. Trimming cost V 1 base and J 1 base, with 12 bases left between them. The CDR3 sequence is CASSLVGWGGTDTQYF. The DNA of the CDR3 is TGTGCCAGCAGCTTAGTGGGGTGGGGAGGCACAGATACGCAGTATTTT.

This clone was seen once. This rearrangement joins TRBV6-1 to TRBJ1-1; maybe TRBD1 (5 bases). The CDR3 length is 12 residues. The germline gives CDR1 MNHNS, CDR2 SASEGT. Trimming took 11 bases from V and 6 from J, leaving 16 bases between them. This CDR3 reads CAAYLGGAEAFF. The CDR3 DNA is TGTGCCGCCTACCTGGGGGGGGCTGAAGCTTTCTTT.

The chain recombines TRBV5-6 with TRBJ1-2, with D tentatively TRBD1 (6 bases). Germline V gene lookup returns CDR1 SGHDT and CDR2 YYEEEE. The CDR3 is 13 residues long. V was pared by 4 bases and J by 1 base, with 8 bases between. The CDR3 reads CASSPDSNYGYTF. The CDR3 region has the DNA TGTGCCAGCAGCCCGGACAGTAACTATGGCTACACCTTC.

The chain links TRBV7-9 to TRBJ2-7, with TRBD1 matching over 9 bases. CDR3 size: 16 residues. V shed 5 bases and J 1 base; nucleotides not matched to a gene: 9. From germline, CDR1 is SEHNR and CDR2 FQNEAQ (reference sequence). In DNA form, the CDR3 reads TGTGCCAGCAGCCCCGGACAGGGGCTTACTTCCTACGAGCAGTACTTC. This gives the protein CASSPGQGLTSYEQYF.

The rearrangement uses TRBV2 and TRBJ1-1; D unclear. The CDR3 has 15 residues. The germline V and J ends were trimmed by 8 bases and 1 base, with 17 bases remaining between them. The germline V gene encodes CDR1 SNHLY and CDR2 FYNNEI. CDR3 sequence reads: CASLAGGGPNTEAFF. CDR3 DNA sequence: TGTGCCAGCCTGGCCGGCGGTGGTCCGAACACTGAAGCTTTCTTT.

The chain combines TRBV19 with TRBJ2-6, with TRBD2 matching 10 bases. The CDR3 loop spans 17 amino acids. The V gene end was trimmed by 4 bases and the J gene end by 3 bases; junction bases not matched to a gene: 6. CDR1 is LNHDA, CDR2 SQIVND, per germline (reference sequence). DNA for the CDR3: TGTGCCAGTAGTAAACACAGCGGGGGGGATGGGGCCAACGTCCTGACTTTC. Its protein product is CASSKHSGGDGANVLTF.

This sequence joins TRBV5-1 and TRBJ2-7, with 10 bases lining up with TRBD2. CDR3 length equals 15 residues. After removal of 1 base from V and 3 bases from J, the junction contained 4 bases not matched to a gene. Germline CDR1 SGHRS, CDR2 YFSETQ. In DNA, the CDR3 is TGCGCCAGCAGCTTGAGCGGGGGGGCCTTCTACGAGCAGTACTTC. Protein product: CASSLSGGAFYEQYF.

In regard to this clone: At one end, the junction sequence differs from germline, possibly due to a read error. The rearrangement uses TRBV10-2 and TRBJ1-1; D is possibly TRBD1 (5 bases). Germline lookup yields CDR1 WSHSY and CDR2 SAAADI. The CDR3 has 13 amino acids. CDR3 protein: CASKGSTFTEALF. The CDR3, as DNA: TGCGCCAGCAAGGGGTCTACGTTCACTGAAGCTCTCTTT.

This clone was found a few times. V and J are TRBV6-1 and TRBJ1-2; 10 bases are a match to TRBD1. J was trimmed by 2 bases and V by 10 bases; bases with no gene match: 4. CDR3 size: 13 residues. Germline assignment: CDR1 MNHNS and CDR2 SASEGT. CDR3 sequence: CATRTGGNYGYTF. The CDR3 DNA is TGTGCCACCCGGACAGGGGGAAACTATGGCTACACCTTC.

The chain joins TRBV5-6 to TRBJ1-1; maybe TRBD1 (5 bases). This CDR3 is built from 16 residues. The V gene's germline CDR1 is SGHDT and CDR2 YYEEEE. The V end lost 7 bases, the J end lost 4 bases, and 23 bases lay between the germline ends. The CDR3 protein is CASGLSGDRVGTEAFF. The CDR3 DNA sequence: TGTGCCAGCGGACTCTCGGGGGACCGGGTTGGCACTGAAGCTTTCTTT.

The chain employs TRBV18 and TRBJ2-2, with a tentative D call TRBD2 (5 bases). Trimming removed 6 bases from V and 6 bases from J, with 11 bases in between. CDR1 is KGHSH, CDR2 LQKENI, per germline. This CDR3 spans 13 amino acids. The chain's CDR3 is CASSQKEAGELFF. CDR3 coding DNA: TGTGCCAGCTCCCAAAAGGAGGCCGGGGAGCTGTTTTTT.

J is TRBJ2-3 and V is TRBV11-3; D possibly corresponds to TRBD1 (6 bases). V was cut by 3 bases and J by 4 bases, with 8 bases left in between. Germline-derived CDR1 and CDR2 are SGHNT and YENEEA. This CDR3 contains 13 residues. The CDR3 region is CASSFRGPDTQYF. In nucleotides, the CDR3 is TGTGCCAGCAGCTTCAGGGGCCCAGATACGCAGTATTTT.